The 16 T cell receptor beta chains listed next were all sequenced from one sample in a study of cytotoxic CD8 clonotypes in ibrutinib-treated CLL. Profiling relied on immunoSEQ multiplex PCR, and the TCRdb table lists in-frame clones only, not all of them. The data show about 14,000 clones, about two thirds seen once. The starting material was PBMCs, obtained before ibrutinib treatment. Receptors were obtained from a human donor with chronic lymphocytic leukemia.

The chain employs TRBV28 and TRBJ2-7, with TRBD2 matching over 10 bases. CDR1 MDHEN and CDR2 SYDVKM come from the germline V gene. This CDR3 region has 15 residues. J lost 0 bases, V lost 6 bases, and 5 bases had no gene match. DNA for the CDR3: TGTGCCAGCAGGCAGACTAGCGGGCGCTCCTACGAGCAGTACTTC. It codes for CASRQTSGRSYEQYF.

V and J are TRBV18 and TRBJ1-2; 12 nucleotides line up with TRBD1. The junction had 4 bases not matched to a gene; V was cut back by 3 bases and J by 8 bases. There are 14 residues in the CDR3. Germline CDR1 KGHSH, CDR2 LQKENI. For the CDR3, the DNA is TGTGCCAGCTCACCCACCGGGACAGGGGGCGGCTACACCTTC. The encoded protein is CASSPTGTGGGYTF.

In DNA, the CDR3 is TGCGCCAGCAGCTTGGGTCCGGCCTCCTACGAGCAGTACTTC. It translates to CASSLGPASYEQYF. J is TRBJ2-7 and V is TRBV5-1; D ambiguous. This CDR3 spans 14 amino acids. Trimming removed 0 bases at V and 0 bases at J, with 7 bases between. Germline-derived CDR1 and CDR2 are SGHRS and YFSETQ.

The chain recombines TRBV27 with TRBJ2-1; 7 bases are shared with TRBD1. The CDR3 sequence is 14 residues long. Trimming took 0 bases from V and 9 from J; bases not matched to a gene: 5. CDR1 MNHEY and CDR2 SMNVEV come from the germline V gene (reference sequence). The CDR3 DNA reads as TGTGCCAGCAGTTTATCGGCAGGGGGTGTTGAGCAGTTCTTC. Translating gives CASSLSAGGVEQFF.

Here the CDR3 reads CASLRNTRGVSEQFF. CDR3 nucleotides: TGTGCCAGCCTCCGGAATACCCGAGGGGTCAGTGAGCAGTTCTTC. The chain joins TRBV6-1 to TRBJ2-1; either TRBD1 or TRBD2 may supply D (5 bases each). V lost 8 bases to trimming and J lost 9 bases, with 23 bases between them. CDR3 length equals 15 residues. The germline V gene has CDR1 MNHNS and CDR2 SASEGT.

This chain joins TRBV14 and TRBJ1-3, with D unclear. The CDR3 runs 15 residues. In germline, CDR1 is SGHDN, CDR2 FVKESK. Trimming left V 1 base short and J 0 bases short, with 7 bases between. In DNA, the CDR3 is TGTGCCAGCAGCCAAGTTCCTTACTCTGGAAACACCATATATTTT. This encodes CASSQVPYSGNTIYF.

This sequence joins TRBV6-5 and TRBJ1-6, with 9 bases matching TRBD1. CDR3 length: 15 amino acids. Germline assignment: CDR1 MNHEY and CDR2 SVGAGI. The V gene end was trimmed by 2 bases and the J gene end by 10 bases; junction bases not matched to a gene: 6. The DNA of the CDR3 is TGTGCCAGCAGTTACCGGGGACAGGGAGGGTCACCCCTCCACTTT. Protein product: CASSYRGQGGSPLHF.

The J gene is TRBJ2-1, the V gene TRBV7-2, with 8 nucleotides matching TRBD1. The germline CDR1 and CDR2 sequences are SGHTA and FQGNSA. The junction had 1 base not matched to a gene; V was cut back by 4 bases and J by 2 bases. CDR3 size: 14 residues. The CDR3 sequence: CASSSGQAYNEQFF. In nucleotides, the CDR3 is TGTGCCAGCAGCTCGGGACAGGCCTACAATGAGCAGTTCTTC.

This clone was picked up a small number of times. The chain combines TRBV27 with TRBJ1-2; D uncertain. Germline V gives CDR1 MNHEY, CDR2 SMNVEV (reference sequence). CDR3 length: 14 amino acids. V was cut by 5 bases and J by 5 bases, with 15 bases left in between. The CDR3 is CASSPLDLGYGYTF. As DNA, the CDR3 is TGTGCCAGCAGTCCCCTGGACCTGGGGTATGGCTACACCTTC.

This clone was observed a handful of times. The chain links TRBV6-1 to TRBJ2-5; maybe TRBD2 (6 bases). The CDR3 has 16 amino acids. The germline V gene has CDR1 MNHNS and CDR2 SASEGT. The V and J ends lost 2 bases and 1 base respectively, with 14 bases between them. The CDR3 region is CASSELRGGPQETQYF. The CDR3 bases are TGTGCCAGCAGTGAACTCCGGGGAGGTCCCCAAGAGACCCAGTACTTC.

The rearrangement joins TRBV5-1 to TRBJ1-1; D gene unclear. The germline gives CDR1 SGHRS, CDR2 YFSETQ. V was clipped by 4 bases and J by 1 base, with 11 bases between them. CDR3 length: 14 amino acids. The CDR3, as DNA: TGCGCCAGCAGCACCACGGCCGGGAACACTGAAGCTTTCTTT. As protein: CASSTTAGNTEAFF.

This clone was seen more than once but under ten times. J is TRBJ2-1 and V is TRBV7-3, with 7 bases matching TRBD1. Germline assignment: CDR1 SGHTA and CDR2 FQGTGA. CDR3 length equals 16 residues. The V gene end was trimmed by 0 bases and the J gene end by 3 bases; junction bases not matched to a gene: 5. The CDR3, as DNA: TGTGCCAGCAGCTTAACCGACAGGGCGAGCTACAATGAGCAGTTCTTC. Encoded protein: CASSLTDRASYNEQFF.

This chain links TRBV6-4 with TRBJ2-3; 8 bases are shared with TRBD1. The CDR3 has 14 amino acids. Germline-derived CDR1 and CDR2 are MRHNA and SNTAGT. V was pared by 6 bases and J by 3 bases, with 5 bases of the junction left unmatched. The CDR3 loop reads CASSPTGETDTQYF. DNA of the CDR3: TGTGCCAGCAGCCCGACAGGGGAGACAGATACGCAGTATTTT.

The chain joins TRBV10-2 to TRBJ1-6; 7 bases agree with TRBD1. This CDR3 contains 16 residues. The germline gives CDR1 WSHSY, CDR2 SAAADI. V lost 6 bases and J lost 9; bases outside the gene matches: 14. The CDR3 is CASRLIGQAGSSPLHF. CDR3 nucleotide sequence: TGCGCCAGCAGACTAATCGGACAGGCCGGCAGTTCACCCCTCCACTTT.

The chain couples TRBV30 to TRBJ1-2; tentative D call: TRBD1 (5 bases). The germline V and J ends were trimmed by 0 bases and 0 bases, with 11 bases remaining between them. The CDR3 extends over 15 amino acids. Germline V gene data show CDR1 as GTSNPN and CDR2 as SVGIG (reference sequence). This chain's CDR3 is CAWSVLVRANYGYTF. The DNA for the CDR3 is TGTGCCTGGAGTGTATTGGTCAGGGCTAACTATGGCTACACCTTC.

CDR3 sequence: CASSQPGYEQYF. CDR3 bases: TGTGCCAGCAGCCAACCAGGGTACGAGCAGTACTTC. The genes are TRBV28 and TRBJ2-7, with D tentatively TRBD1 (5 bases). CDR1 and CDR2 from the germline V gene are MDHEN and SYDVKM. Trimming left V 6 bases short and J 4 bases short, with 10 bases between. The CDR3 extends over 12 amino acids.